This T cell receptor beta chain comes out of a study of blood T cell repertoires in COVID-19. Study in general: There were acute and convalescent COVID-19 samples, and they came from the United States, Italy and Spain. T cells, B-cell-depleted T cells, or PBMCs provided the cDNA or gDNA that served as material.

Original handling: Amplification with reference gene primers provided the estimates of nucleated cell counts. Data came from immunoSEQ multiplex PCR; TCRdb stores just in-frame clones and leaves some out. V and J calls and clone size are copied from that table; D and trimming were computed from the DNA. The sample contains around 290,000 clones, 80% to 90% of which appear only once. This CDR3 is 13 amino acids long. V was cut by 4 bases and J by 4 bases, with 11 bases left in between. Germline CDR1 and CDR2: SGDLS and YYNGEE. Sequenced material: peripheral blood. The clonotype originates from a middle-aged man with acute or convalescent COVID-19. The chain recombines TRBV9 with TRBJ1-2; D perhaps matches TRBD1 (5 bases). The CDR3 is CASSNRGGYGYTF. For the CDR3, the DNA is TGTGCCAGCAGCAATAGGGGAGGCTATGGCTACACCTTC.